This record covers a single TCR beta chain. The antigen is undetermined. Assay used: immunoSEQ multiplex PCR; TCRdb lists only in-frame clones, some missing. The sample records more than 60,000 clones, 70% to 85% being singletons. The data were taken from a study of early stage breast cancer tumors. Study information: Of around 16 invasive breast tumors, more than ten were hormone receptor-positive, HER2-negative. Among approximately 12 ER+/PR+/HER2- tumors, eight were ductal, four lobular.

Broader study findings: Enriched TCRB sequences shared across patients were mostly commonly generated sequences.

J was trimmed by 1 base and V by 6 bases; bases with no gene match: 1. The CDR3 runs to 13 residues. Germline CDR1 reads KGHSH; CDR2 reads LQKENI. This receptor was taken from a person between 60 and 69 years old with breast cancer. Sequencing was performed on blood. The V gene is TRBV18, the J gene TRBJ1-1; 8 positions match TRBD1. CDR3 region: CASSTGANTEAFF. The CDR3 DNA sequence: TGTGCCAGCTCGACAGGGGCGAACACTGAAGCTTTCTTT.